This TCR beta chain was documented in a study of cytomegalovirus exposure and HLA in healthy donors. For the study at large: Sequencing of 180 million or so T cells in an earlier analysis found approximately 120 million unique TCR beta sequences.

General study findings and limits: Most CMV-associated TCR beta chains were later found to appear HLA-restricted. Researchers reported that three CMV-associated chains were confirmed in vitro as CMV antigen-specific. A link between a missense DCLRE1C variant and TCR beta V- and J-gene trimming emerged from a later analysis.

Germline V gene sequence: CDR1 GTSNPN, CDR2 SVGIG (reference sequence). CDR3 length: 13 residues. Trimming shortened V by 2 bases and J by 7 bases, and 11 bases separated the two germline ends. PCR involved 60 Vbeta and 13 Jbeta primers. Profiling relied on immunoSEQ multiplex PCR, and the TCRdb table lists in-frame clones only, not all of them. The sample lists roughly 70,000 clones, around 75% occurring once. About this clone: The target antigen is unknown.

This TCR was recovered from a man aged 65 to 85 in good health and CMV-seronegative. The chain has TRBV30 and TRBJ1-4; unclear D gene. The sample consisted of PBMCs. In DNA form, the CDR3 reads TGTGCCTGGAGTCGGCTCTCGGGTGAAAAACTGTTTTTT. Translation gives CAWSRLSGEKLFF. The full variable domain, its missing parts supplied by reference TRBV30 and TRBJ1-4, is SQTIHQWPATLVQPVGSPLSLECTVEGTSNPNLYWYRQAAGRGLQLLFYSVGIGQISSEVPQNLSASRPQDRQFILSSKKLLLSDSGFYLCAWSRLSGEKLFFGSGTQLSVL.